This passage covers 25 T cell receptor beta chains from one sample sequenced in a study of blood T cell repertoires in COVID-19. Sequenced by immunoSEQ multiplex PCR; TCRdb stores in-frame clones only, minus some. Of some 200,000 clones listed, 80% are singletons. Sequencing was carried out using peripheral blood. The receptors were gathered from a woman aged 70 to 79 with acute or convalescent COVID-19.

This sequence joins TRBV6-2 or TRBV6-3 and TRBJ1-1; perhaps TRBD1 as D (5 bases). Germline assignment: CDR1 MNHEY and CDR2 SVGEGT. The CDR3 length is 13 residues. With 5 bases removed from V and 0 bases from J, the gap between germline ends came to 7 bases. In DNA form, the CDR3 reads TGTGCCAGCAGTCGACAGATGAACACTGAAGCTTTCTTT. Amino acid sequence: CASSRQMNTEAFF.

The chain combines TRBV28 with TRBJ2-1; D is perhaps TRBD1 (6 bases). The V end lost 8 bases, the J end lost 3 bases, and 17 bases lay between the germline ends. The CDR3 extends over 15 amino acids. Germline CDR1 MDHEN, CDR2 SYDVKM. CDR3 coding DNA: TGTGCCAGCTCTCGAGGGACACCCGTCTACAATGAGCAGTTCTTC. This encodes CASSRGTPVYNEQFF.

The chain links TRBV5-1 to TRBJ2-1, with 12 nucleotides matching TRBD2. This CDR3 has 17 residues. In germline, CDR1 is SGHRS, CDR2 YFSETQ. Trimming at V came to 0 bases and at J to 8 bases, leaving 9 bases not matched to a gene. CDR3 nucleotides: TGCGCCAGCAGCTTGGAGAAGACTAGCGGGAGAGGGGATGAGCAGTTCTTC. This gives the protein CASSLEKTSGRGDEQFF.

This chain joins TRBV4-1 and TRBJ2-5; perhaps TRBD2 as D (5 bases). From germline, CDR1 is MGHRA and CDR2 YSYEKL. CDR3 size: 15 residues. V was pared by 3 bases and J by 0 bases, with 11 bases between. The CDR3 nucleotides read TGCGCCAGCAGCCACCTCAAGGACTACCAAGAGACCCAGTACTTC. This encodes CASSHLKDYQETQYF.

The CDR3 protein is CASSLGSGGGTDTQYF. DNA of the CDR3: TGCGCCAGCAGCTTGGGGAGCGGTGGAGGGACAGATACGCAGTATTTT. V usage is TRBV5-1 and J usage is TRBJ2-3; a possible D gene is TRBD2 (6 bases). Trimming took 0 bases from V and 3 from J, leaving 14 bases between them. The CDR3 has 16 residues. The germline CDR1 and CDR2 sequences are SGHRS and YFSETQ. The full variable domain, with the rest looked up from reference TRBV5-1 and TRBJ2-3, is KAGVTQTPRYLIKTRGQQVTLSCSPISGHRSVSWYQQTPGQGLQFLFEYFSETQRNKGNFPGRFSGRQFSNSRSEMNVSTLELGDSALYLCASSLGSGGGTDTQYFGPGTRLTVL.

Note on this clone: The junction does not match germline at one end; this may be a read error. This chain links TRBV7-7 with TRBJ2-7; 10 bases align to TRBD1. Germline-derived CDR1 and CDR2 are SSHAT and FNYEAQ (reference sequence). This CDR3 is 14 amino acids long. CDR3 in amino acids: CASSLAGTGDEQYF. In nucleotides, the CDR3 is TGTGCTAGCAGCTTAGCAGGGACAGGGGACGAGCAGTACTTC.

This rearrangement joins TRBV24-1 to TRBJ1-4; TRBD1 matches 9 bases. The CDR3 length is 15 residues. Germline CDR1 is KGHDR and CDR2 is SFDVKD. V shed 2 bases and J 5 bases; nucleotides not matched to a gene: 2. The CDR3 bases are TGTGCCACCAGTGATTCCGGGACAGGGAATGAAAAACTGTTTTTT. It specifies CATSDSGTGNEKLFF.

The V call is TRBV11-2, the J call TRBJ2-2, with 13 bases lining up with TRBD2. CDR3 length: 17 residues. V lost 5 bases to trimming and J lost 4 bases; unmatched junction nucleotides: 7. The germline CDR1 and CDR2 sequences are SGHAT and FQNNGV. This chain's CDR3 is CASSALAGGRGTGELFF. DNA of the CDR3: TGTGCCAGCAGCGCACTAGCGGGAGGGCGGGGCACCGGGGAGCTGTTTTTT.

This clone was recorded only once. This CDR3 reads CASSPLAGGVDTQYF. DNA of the CDR3: TGTGCCAGCAGTCCTCTAGCGGGAGGAGTAGATACGCAGTATTTT. This chain links TRBV28 with TRBJ2-3; TRBD2 agrees at 11 bases. Trimming cost V 5 bases and J 5 bases; bases outside gene matches: 6. The CDR3 sequence is 15 residues long. Germline lookup yields CDR1 MDHEN and CDR2 SYDVKM.

The chain has TRBV28 and TRBJ1-6; 9 bases fit TRBD1. The CDR3 has 15 residues. CDR1 MDHEN and CDR2 SYDVKM come from the germline V gene. The trim removed 4 bases at V and 6 bases at J, leaving 4 bases unmatched. CDR3 nucleotide sequence: TGTGCCAGCAGTTCCGGGACAGGGTCTAATTCACCCCTCCACTTT. It is translated as CASSSGTGSNSPLHF.

The sample holds a few counts of this clone. The genes are TRBV19 and TRBJ2-5, with 9 bases matching TRBD2. The germline V gene has CDR1 LNHDA and CDR2 SQIVND (reference sequence). Trimming at V came to 3 bases and at J to 0 bases, leaving 5 bases not matched to a gene. The CDR3 extends over 16 amino acids. CDR3 DNA: TGTGCCAGTAGTATGGGGCTAGCGGGGTACCAAGAGACCCAGTACTTC. The encoded protein is CASSMGLAGYQETQYF.

The chain has TRBV6-5 and TRBJ1-1; 8 bases map to TRBD1. The germline gives CDR1 MNHEY, CDR2 SVGAGI. The CDR3 is 15 residues long. The V gene end was trimmed by 5 bases and the J gene end by 1 base; junction bases not matched to a gene: 6. CDR3 residues: CASSNQGAGNTEAFF. The CDR3, as DNA: TGTGCCAGCAGTAACCAGGGGGCGGGGAACACTGAAGCTTTCTTT.

This chain joins TRBV5-6 and TRBJ1-5, with a weak D call TRBD1 (5 bases). Germline V gene sequence: CDR1 SGHDT, CDR2 YYEEEE. V lost 1 base and J lost 4, with 24 bases in between. The CDR3 has 19 residues. Written as DNA, the CDR3 is TGTGCCAGCAGCTTGTCCGGGGGTCGGTCTCTCTTTCGTAATCAGCCCCAGCATTTT. Protein product: CASSLSGGRSLFRNQPQHF.

This chain uses TRBV7-2 with TRBJ1-1; D gene unclear. The V and J ends lost 1 base and 11 bases respectively, with 14 bases between them. In germline, CDR1 is SGHTA, CDR2 FQGNSA. CDR3 length equals 13 residues. The CDR3 loop is CASSLVTVNSAFF. The CDR3 region has the DNA TGTGCCAGCAGCTTAGTCACCGTGAACTCTGCTTTCTTT.

The gene calls are TRBV6-5 and TRBJ2-3, with TRBD2 matching 7 bases. This CDR3 has 16 residues. The V gene's germline CDR1 is MNHEY and CDR2 SVGAGI. The V gene end was trimmed by 2 bases and the J gene end by 1 base; junction bases not matched to a gene: 6. CDR3 amino acids: CASSYGSGEGTDTQYF. CDR3 bases: TGTGCCAGCAGTTACGGGAGCGGGGAGGGCACAGATACGCAGTATTTT.

The rearrangement links TRBV3-1 (or the pseudogene TRBV3-2) to TRBJ2-5; D is possibly TRBD2 (6 bases). The ends were cut back, 8 bases at V and 4 bases at J, with 11 bases in the middle. Germline V gives CDR1 LGHDT, CDR2 YNNKEL (reference sequence). The CDR3 totals 12 residues. The CDR3 sequence: CASWNGGETQYF. CDR3 in DNA: TGTGCCAGCTGGAACGGGGGAGAGACCCAGTACTTC.

The chain employs TRBV21-1 and TRBJ2-1; TRBD2 reflects the table's D call only, with no check against the DNA. TRBV21-1 is a pseudogene. CDR3 length: 18 amino acids. Here the CDR3 DNA reads TGTGCCAGCAGCGTCCCGGGACTAGCGGGAGTAACCTACAATGAGCAGTTCTTC. It is translated as CASSVPGLAGVTYNEQFF.

This clone was seen a single time. The chain combines TRBV10-1 with TRBJ2-3, with TRBD2 matching over 14 bases. With 0 bases clipped from V and 6 bases from J, the junction kept 5 bases outside the gene matches. The CDR3 totals 17 residues. Germline V gene sequence: CDR1 WNHNN, CDR2 SYGVQD (reference sequence). The CDR3 loop reads CASSESGTSGSFDTQYF. For the CDR3, the DNA is TGCGCCAGCAGTGAGTCCGGGACTAGCGGGAGTTTCGATACGCAGTATTTT.

The chain joins TRBV9 to TRBJ1-2, with 8 bases matching TRBD1. This CDR3 region has 16 residues. V shed 3 bases, J shed 6 bases, and the junction held 13 bases outside the gene matches. Germline values: CDR1 SGDLS, CDR2 YYNGEE. CDR3 sequence reads: CASSERDRSLVDGYTF. The CDR3 bases are TGTGCCAGCAGCGAGCGGGACAGGTCGCTTGTCGATGGCTACACCTTC.

In its sample, this clone was seen once. The chain links TRBV28 to TRBJ2-7, with 9 bases matching TRBD2. Per the germline V gene, CDR1 is MDHEN and CDR2 is SYDVKM. This CDR3 spans 15 amino acids. V lost 4 bases, J lost 4 bases, and 8 bases stayed unmatched. The CDR3 DNA is TGTGCCAGCAGTTCCGGGGCGGGAGGGCGGTACGAGCAGTACTTC. Its protein is CASSSGAGGRYEQYF.

This clone was observed a few times. The genes are TRBV15 and TRBJ1-5; no clear D. Germline lookup yields CDR1 LNHNV and CDR2 YYDKDF (reference sequence). CDR3 length equals 13 residues. Trimming pared 3 bases from V and 5 bases from J, leaving 8 bases between. This CDR3 is CATSSQRYQPQHF. The CDR3 DNA follows: TGTGCCACCAGCAGTCAGCGATATCAGCCCCAGCATTTT.

The chain is built from TRBV28 and TRBJ1-1; D is ambiguous. This CDR3 contains 11 residues. Trimming stripped 6 bases from V and 3 bases from J, with 5 bases between. CDR1 MDHEN and CDR2 SYDVKM come from the germline V gene. The CDR3 DNA reads TGTGCCAGCAGCACACACACTGAAGCTTTCTTT. Translation: CASSTHTEAFF. Full variable domain (remainder filled in from reference TRBV28 and TRBJ1-1): DVKVTQSSRYLVKRTGEKVFLECVQDMDHENMFWYRQDPGLGLRLIYFSYDVKMKEKGDIPEGYSVSREKKERFSLILESASTNQTSMYLCASSTHTEAFFGQGTRLTVV.

The V gene is TRBV5-1, the J gene TRBJ2-3; possible D gene TRBD1, 6 bases. The V gene's germline CDR1 is SGHRS and CDR2 YFSETQ. The CDR3 is made up of 14 amino acids. Trimming shortened V by 4 bases and J by 2 bases, and 11 bases separated the two germline ends. The CDR3 nucleotides are TGCGCCAGCAGCAGCTGGGACACCACAGATACGCAGTATTTT. It encodes CASSSWDTTDTQYF.

The genes are TRBV19 and TRBJ2-3, with D possibly TRBD1 on 6 matching bases. Trimming removed 1 base from V and 1 base from J, with 12 bases in between. In germline, CDR1 is LNHDA, CDR2 SQIVND (reference sequence). The CDR3 totals 16 residues. CDR3 in amino acids: CASSIGGGAGTDTQYF. The CDR3 coding sequence is TGTGCCAGTAGTATAGGTGGGGGCGCCGGCACAGATACGCAGTATTTT.

The V call is TRBV4-2, the J call TRBJ1-6; tentative D call: TRBD1 (6 bases). The CDR3 length is 16 residues. Germline-derived CDR1 and CDR2 are LGHNA and YNFKEQ. Deletions cut 1 base from V and 7 bases from J, with 14 bases between. The CDR3, as DNA: TGTGCCAGCAGCCAAGCAATCAGGCAGGGGAATTCACCCCTCCACTTT. It yields the protein CASSQAIRQGNSPLHF.